This is a list of T cell receptor beta chains from one sample in a study of technical replicates of blood from several donors. The method was immunoSEQ multiplex PCR; TCRdb's version includes in-frame clones alone and lacks a portion of them. The sample carries over 75,000 clones, around 97% recorded once. Sequencing was done on a sample of T cells isolated from PBMCs. All receptors derive from a human donor in good health. Each CDR3 is given with its conserved first and last residue. Fields, in order: D gene, V gene, clone size, J gene, CDR3 DNA, CDR3 protein. A D gene is named only where the DNA matches it firmly. The size field is filled for only some rows; it gives once, few, many or a size class.

>-|TRBV18|-|TRBJ2-3
TGTGCCAGCTCACAGAGCGGCACAGATACGCAGTATTTT
CASSQSGTDTQYF
>TRBD2|TRBV7-6|-|TRBJ2-7
TGTGCCAGCAGCCAGACTAGCGGGGAGGTGAATGAGCAGTACTTC
CASSQTSGEVNEQYF
>-|TRBV5-5|-|TRBJ1-5
TGTGCCAGCAGCTTGGAGTGGCATTCCGGGGAGAATCAGCCCCAGCATTTT
CASSLEWHSGENQPQHF
>-|TRBV10-1|-|TRBJ1-4
TGCGCCAGCGGAGACAGAGGCAATGAAAAACTGTTTTTT
CASGDRGNEKLFF
>TRBD2|TRBV12-5|-|TRBJ2-3
TGTGCTAGTGGTTTGGCCCTTATACCGGGACTAGCGGGGGGGCGCACAGATACGCAGTATTTT
CASGLALIPGLAGGRTDTQYF
>TRBD2|TRBV14|-|TRBJ2-1
TGTGCCAGCAGCTACACTGGATTGCGACGGGGGGGGCAAAGGAATGAGCAGTTCTTC
CASSYTGLRRGGQRNEQFF
>-|TRBV13|once|TRBJ2-1
TGTGCCAGCAGCGACGACAGGTCCTCCTACAATGAGCAGTTCTTC
CASSDDRSSYNEQFF
>TRBD2|TRBV11-2|-|TRBJ2-7
TGTGCCAGCAGCTTAGCCGGGACTAGCGGCCAGTACCCGCAGTACTTC
CASSLAGTSGQYPQYF
>-|TRBV28|-|TRBJ1-3
TGTGCCAGCAGTGGGATGTCGGGACTTCCCAGAAACACCATATATTTT
CASSGMSGLPRNTIYF
>-|TRBV6-1|once|TRBJ2-1
TGTGCCAGCAGAACTAGTTCCTACAATGAGCAGTTCTTC
CASRTSSYNEQFF
>-|TRBV5-5|-|TRBJ1-2
TGTGCCAGCAGCTTGGTCGGGGGAGCAGACACCTTC
CASSLVGGADTF
>-|TRBV9|-|TRBJ2-3
TGTGCCAGCAGTCCGGTAGATACGCAGTATTTT
CASSPVDTQYF
>-|TRBV20-1|-|TRBJ2-3
TGCAGTGCTAGAGCGGATACGCAGTATTTT
CSARADTQYF
>-|TRBV5-1|-|TRBJ2-1
TGCGCCAGCAGCCTAAGTTCCTACAATGAGCAGTTCTTC
CASSLSSYNEQFF
>-|TRBV6-5|-|TRBJ1-5
TGTGCCAGCAGTTACTCGATGGTAGAACAGCCCCAGCATTTT
CASSYSMVEQPQHF
>TRBD2|TRBV7-3|-|TRBJ2-2
TGTGCCAGCAGCTTAATGGGGACTAGCGGGGGGTCCCCCGGCGGGGAGCTGTTTTTT
CASSLMGTSGGSPGGELFF